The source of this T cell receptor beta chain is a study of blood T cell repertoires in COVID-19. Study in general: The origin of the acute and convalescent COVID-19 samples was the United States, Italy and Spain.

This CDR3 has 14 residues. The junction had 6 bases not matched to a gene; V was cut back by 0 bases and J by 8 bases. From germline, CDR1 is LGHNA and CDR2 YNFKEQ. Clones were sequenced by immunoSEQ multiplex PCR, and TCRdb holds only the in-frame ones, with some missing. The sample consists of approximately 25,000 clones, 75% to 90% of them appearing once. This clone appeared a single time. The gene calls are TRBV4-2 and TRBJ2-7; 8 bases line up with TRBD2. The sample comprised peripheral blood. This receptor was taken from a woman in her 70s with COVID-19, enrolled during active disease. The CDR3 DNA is TGTGCCAGCAGCCAAGATCCGACTAGCGATCAGCAGTACGTC. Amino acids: CASSQDPTSDQQYV.